This TCR beta chain is drawn from a study of T cell responses to AZD1222 COVID-19 vaccine. TCRdb's table, derived via immunoSEQ multiplex PCR, lists solely in-frame clones and lacks some. The data contain 150,000 to 200,000 clones, roughly nine tenths of them singletons. In the case of this clone: Its specificity is not known. At one end the junction does not follow the germline gene, possibly because of a read error.

Findings and caveats of the study: Spike-specific TCR breadth and depth rose after two AZD1222 doses.

The CDR3 is 17 residues long. Germline-derived CDR1 and CDR2 are SSHAT and FNYEAQ (reference sequence). V and J are TRBV7-7 and TRBJ2-5; TRBD1 matches 7 bases. The sample consisted of peripheral blood, taken on day 0 of AZD1222 vaccination. This receptor was obtained from an adult in good health. The CDR3 bases are TGTGCTAGCAGCTTAGAGAAGACAGGGCGCCTTTATGAGACCCAGTACTTC. Protein product: CASSLEKTGRLYETQYF.